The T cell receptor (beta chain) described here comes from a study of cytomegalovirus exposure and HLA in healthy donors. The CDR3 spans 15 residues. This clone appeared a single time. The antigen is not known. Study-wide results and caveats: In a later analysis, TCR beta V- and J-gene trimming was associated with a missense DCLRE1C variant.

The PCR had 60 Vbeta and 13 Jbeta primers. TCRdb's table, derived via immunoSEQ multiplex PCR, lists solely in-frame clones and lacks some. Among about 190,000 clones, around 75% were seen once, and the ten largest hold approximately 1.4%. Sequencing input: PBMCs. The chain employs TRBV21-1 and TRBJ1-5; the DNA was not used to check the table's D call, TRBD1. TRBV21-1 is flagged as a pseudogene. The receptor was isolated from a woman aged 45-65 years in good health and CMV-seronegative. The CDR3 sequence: CASSIHPDRAWPQHF. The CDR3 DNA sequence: TGTGCCAGCAGCATACACCCGGACAGGGCATGGCCCCAGCATTTT.